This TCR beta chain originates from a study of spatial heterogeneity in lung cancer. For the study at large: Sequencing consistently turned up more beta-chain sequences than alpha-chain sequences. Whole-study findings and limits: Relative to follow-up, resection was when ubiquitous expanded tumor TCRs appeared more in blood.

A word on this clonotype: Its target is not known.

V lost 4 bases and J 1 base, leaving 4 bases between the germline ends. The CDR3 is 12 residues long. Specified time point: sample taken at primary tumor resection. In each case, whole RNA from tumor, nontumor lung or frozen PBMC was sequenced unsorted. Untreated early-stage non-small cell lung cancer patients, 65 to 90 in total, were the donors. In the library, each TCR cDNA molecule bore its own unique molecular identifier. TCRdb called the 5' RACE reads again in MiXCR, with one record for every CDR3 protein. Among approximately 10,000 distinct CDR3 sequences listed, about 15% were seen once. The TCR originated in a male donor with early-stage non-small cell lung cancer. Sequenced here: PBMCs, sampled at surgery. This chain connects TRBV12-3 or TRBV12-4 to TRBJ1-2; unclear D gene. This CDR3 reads CASSYNNYGYTF. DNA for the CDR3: TGTGCCAGCAGTTATAATAACTATGGCTACACCTTC.